This TCR beta chain was captured in a study of CD8 T cells in Susac syndrome. After extraction with the RNeasy kit, about 0.5 to 1 ug of the RNA was reverse transcribed using random hexamers. TCRdb re-called the immunoSEQ multiplex PCR reads with MiXCR, one entry per CDR3 protein. The sample holds under 200,000 distinct CDR3 sequences, 90% to 97% seen once. J gave up 8 bases and V 7 bases, and 15 bases lay outside the gene matches. CDR1 is MDHEN and CDR2 is SYDVKM in the germline V gene. The length of the CDR3 is 15 residues. The chain recombines TRBV28 with TRBJ1-2, with TRBD1 identical over 8 bases. The clonotype was recovered from a human donor with Susac syndrome. Sequences were obtained from CD4+ T cells from PBMCs. The CDR3 bases are TGTGCCAGCACTGGCCCGGGACAGGTGATTGGCGGCTACACCTTC. Its protein product is CASTGPGQVIGGYTF.